This T cell receptor (beta chain) was sequenced during a study of shared clonotypes between healthy human individuals. An even split of each subset's genomic DNA across several immunoSEQ plates was performed. Profiled with immunoSEQ multiplex PCR; TCRdb holds only in-frame clones, not every one. The table includes hundreds of thousands of clones, more than 85% detected once. Naive CD8 cells lacked CD45RO and underwent positive selection for CCR7, leaving out terminally differentiated effector memory CD45RA+ cells. In germline, CDR1 is SGHRS, CDR2 YFSETQ. V gave up 0 bases and J gave up 8 bases; unmatched junction bases: 7. This CDR3 has 14 residues.

This sequence originates from a man in his thirties or forties in good health. Specimen: naive CD8+ T cells sorted from blood. This chain links TRBV5-1 with TRBJ1-2, with 7 nucleotides matching TRBD1. CDR3 sequence (DNA): TGCGCCAGCAGCTTGGTTACAGGGGCGGAGGGCTACACCTTC. Its protein is CASSLVTGAEGYTF.